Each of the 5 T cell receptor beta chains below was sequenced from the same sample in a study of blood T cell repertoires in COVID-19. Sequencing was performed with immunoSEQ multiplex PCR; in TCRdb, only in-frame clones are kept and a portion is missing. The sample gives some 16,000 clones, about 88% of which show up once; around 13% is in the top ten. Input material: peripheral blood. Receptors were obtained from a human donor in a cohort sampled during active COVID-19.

The CDR3 DNA reads TGTGCCAGCAGCTTAATACAGGGGAGGATAAATGAGCAGTTCTTC. Its translation is CASSLIQGRINEQFF. V and J are TRBV7-9 and TRBJ2-1, with D possibly being TRBD1 (7 bases). The ends were cut back, 2 bases at V and 7 bases at J, with 15 bases in the middle. Germline assignment: CDR1 SEHNR and CDR2 FQNEAQ (reference sequence). The CDR3 has 15 residues.

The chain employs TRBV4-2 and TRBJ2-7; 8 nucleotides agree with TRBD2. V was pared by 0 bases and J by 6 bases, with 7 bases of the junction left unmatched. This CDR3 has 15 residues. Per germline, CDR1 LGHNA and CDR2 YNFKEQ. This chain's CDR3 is CASSQEPGGPGEQYF. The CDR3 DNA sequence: TGTGCCAGCAGCCAAGAACCGGGGGGGCCAGGCGAGCAGTACTTC.

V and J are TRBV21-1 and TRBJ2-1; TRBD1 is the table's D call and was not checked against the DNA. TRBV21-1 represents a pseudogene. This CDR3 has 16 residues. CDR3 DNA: TGTGCCAGCAGCCTCAGAAGGGACAGGGCTTCGGATGAGCAGTTCTTC. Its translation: CASSLRRDRASDEQFF.

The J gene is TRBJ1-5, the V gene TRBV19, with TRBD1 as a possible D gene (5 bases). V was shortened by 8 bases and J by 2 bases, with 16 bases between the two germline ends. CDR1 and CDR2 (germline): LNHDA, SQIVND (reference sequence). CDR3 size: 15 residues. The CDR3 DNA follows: TGTGCCAGTGGCAGAGACAGTACCGGCAATCAGCCCCAGCATTTT. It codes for CASGRDSTGNQPQHF. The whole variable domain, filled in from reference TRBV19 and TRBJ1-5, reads DGGITQSPKYLFRKEGQNVTLSCEQNLNHDAMYWYRQDPGQGLRLIYYSQIVNDFQKGDIAEGYSVSREKKESFPLTVTSAQKNPTAFYLCASGRDSTGNQPQHFGDGTRLSIL.

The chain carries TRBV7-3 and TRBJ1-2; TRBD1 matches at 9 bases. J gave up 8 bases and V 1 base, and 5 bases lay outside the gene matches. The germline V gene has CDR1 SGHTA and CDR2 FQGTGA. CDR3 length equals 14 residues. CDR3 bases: TGTGCCAGCAGCTTAAGGGGACAGGGCGGAGGCTACACCTTC. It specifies CASSLRGQGGGYTF.